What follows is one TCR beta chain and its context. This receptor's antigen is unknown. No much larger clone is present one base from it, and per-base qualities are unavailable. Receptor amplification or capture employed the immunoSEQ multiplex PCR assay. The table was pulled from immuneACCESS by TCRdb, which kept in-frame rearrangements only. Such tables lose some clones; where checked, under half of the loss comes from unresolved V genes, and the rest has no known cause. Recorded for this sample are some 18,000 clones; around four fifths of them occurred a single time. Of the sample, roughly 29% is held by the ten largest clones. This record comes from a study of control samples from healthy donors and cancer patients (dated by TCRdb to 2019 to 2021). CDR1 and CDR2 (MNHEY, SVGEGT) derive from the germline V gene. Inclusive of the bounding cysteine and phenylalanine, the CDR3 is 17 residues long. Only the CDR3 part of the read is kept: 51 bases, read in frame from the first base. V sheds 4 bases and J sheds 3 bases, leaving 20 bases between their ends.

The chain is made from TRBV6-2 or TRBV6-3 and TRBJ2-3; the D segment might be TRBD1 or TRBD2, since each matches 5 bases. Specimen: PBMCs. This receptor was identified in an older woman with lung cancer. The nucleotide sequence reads TGTGCCAGCAGTTTCGCCCTGCAAGCGAGGGGAACAGATACGCAGTATTTT. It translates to CASSFALQARGTDTQYF.